This is a list of T cell receptor beta chains from one sample in a study of Ad26.COV2.S vaccination and SARS-CoV-2 variants. Generated by immunoSEQ multiplex PCR, the TCRdb table keeps only in-frame clones and is missing some. The sample records some 370,000 clones, 80% to 90% being singletons. The specimen was peripheral blood, collected in a trial of Ad26.COV2.S vaccine versus placebo. All receptors come from a person between 18 and 59 years old who received the Ad26.COV2.S COVID-19 vaccine or a placebo. Each CDR3 is given with its conserved first and last residue. D genes are given only for firm matches. Size values are once, few and many counts, or a class for expanded clones, and some rows have none.

v_gene	d_gene	j_gene	abundance	CDR3nt	CDR3aa
TRBV6-6	TRBD2	TRBJ2-7	-	TGTGCCAGCAGCCTACTAGCGGGGGGCACCTACGAGCAGTACTTC	CASSLLAGGTYEQYF
TRBV3-1/TRBV3-2	-	TRBJ2-3	-	TGTGCCAGCAGCCATGGACCCGGAGAGGCAGATACGCAGTATTTT	CASSHGPGEADTQYF
TRBV2	-	TRBJ2-3	once	TGTGCCAGCATTTCCGGGACCTTCGAGAAATCTAGCACAGATACGCAGTATTTT	CASISGTFEKSSTDTQYF
TRBV6-6	TRBD1	TRBJ1-2	-	TGTGCCAGCACCATCCCGGACAGGACTAACTATGGCTACACCTTC	CASTIPDRTNYGYTF
TRBV6-5	-	TRBJ1-3	-	TGTGCCAGCCTAGATGACTTTGGAAACACCATATATTTT	CASLDDFGNTIYF
TRBV14	TRBD2	TRBJ2-1	-	TGTGCCAGCAGTCCGGGACTAGCGGAACGGGAGCAGTTCTTC	CASSPGLAEREQFF
TRBV10-2	TRBD1	TRBJ2-7	once	TGCGCCAGCACTCTGGACAGGGGTTACGAGCAGTACTTC	CASTLDRGYEQYF
TRBV6-1	TRBD2	TRBJ2-5	-	TGTGCCAGCAGCCAGACGCGGGAGGGGACCCAGTACTTC	CASSQTREGTQYF
TRBV20-1	-	TRBJ2-5	-	TGCAGTGCTAGTCCCCTGGGCTCGACTTGGGAGACCCAGTACTTC	CSASPLGSTWETQYF
TRBV2	-	TRBJ2-2	-	TGTGCCAGCAGTGAGGGCCAGAAGAACACCGGGGAGCTGTTTTTT	CASSEGQKNTGELFF
TRBV18	TRBD2	TRBJ2-1	once	TGTGCCAGCTCATTCGGGACTAGCGGGGCCAATGAGCAGTTCTTC	CASSFGTSGANEQFF